This TCR beta chain originates from a study of OX40 agonist ivuxolimab in advanced cancers. Repertoires were generated with immunoSEQ multiplex PCR, while TCRdb's copy carries only in-frame clones and drops some. The sample contains over 150,000 clones, 85% to 95% of which appear only once. Autoimmune disease history or systemic immunosuppression led to patient exclusion. V was cut by 2 bases and J by 1 base, with 9 bases left in between. Germline V gives CDR1 SNHLY, CDR2 FYNNEI. The CDR3 covers 14 residues. The sequencing here drew on CD4+ or CD8+ T cells sorted from blood, taken in a trial of the OX40 agonist ivuxolimab. This chain links TRBV2 with TRBJ2-7; no clear D gene. This receptor was obtained from an adult with an advanced solid tumor such as melanoma, head and neck, liver or kidney cancer. Here the CDR3 reads CASSESSGSYEQYF. The CDR3 DNA sequence: TGTGCCAGCAGTGAATCCTCAGGATCCTACGAGCAGTACTTC.